The next 4 T cell receptor beta chains were all read from a single sample in a study of blood T cell repertoires in COVID-19. Sequencing used immunoSEQ multiplex PCR; TCRdb keeps in-frame clones, though not all of them. The sample comprises more than 200,000 clones, 85% to 90% of which are singletons, and under 5% rests with the top ten. What was sequenced was PBMCs or T cells enriched from blood (not recorded which). The receptor source for this set is a woman aged 30 to 39 who had recovered from COVID-19.

The V gene is TRBV28, the J gene TRBJ2-3; 9 bases agree with TRBD2. Germline V CDR1 and CDR2: MDHEN, SYDVKM. The CDR3 runs to 16 residues. After removal of 5 bases from V and 3 bases from J, the junction contained 9 bases not matched to a gene. The CDR3 DNA reads as TGTGCCAGCAGTCGCGGACTAGCGAGGGAAACAGATACGCAGTATTTT. Residues: CASSRGLARETDTQYF.

This clone was detected only once. The chain uses TRBV5-6 and TRBJ2-7, with TRBD2 matching 9 bases. CDR1 is SGHDT, CDR2 YYEEEE, per germline. This CDR3 is 15 amino acids long. V shed 2 bases and J 5 bases; nucleotides not matched to a gene: 8. CDR3 loop: CASSLMGGRAHEQYF. The CDR3 nucleotides are TGTGCCAGCAGCTTAATGGGCGGGAGGGCCCACGAGCAGTACTTC.

The chain is built from TRBV9 and TRBJ2-7; TRBD2 might be the D (5 bases). The CDR3 covers 12 residues. Looked up from germline, CDR1 is SGDLS and CDR2 is YYNGEE. Trimming took 0 bases from V and 6 from J, leaving 7 bases between them. CDR3 residues: CASSVAAGEQYF. The DNA of the CDR3 is TGTGCCAGCAGCGTAGCTGCGGGCGAGCAGTACTTC.

V usage is TRBV29-1 and J usage is TRBJ1-2, with TRBD1 identical over 7 bases. There are 15 residues in the CDR3. The germline V gene encodes CDR1 SQVTM and CDR2 ANQGSEA. The J segment lost 7 bases and the V segment lost 4 bases, leaving 15 bases of the junction unmatched. Here the CDR3 reads CSVAGGTEFYSGYTF. Written as DNA, the CDR3 is TGCAGCGTTGCTGGCGGGACAGAGTTTTATAGTGGCTACACCTTC. The full variable domain, its missing parts supplied by reference TRBV29-1 and TRBJ1-2, is SAVISQKPSRDICQRGTSLTIQCQVDSQVTMMFWYRQQPGQSLTLIATANQGSEATYESGFVIDKFPISRPNLTFSTLTVSNMSPEDSSIYLCSVAGGTEFYSGYTFGSGTRLTVV.